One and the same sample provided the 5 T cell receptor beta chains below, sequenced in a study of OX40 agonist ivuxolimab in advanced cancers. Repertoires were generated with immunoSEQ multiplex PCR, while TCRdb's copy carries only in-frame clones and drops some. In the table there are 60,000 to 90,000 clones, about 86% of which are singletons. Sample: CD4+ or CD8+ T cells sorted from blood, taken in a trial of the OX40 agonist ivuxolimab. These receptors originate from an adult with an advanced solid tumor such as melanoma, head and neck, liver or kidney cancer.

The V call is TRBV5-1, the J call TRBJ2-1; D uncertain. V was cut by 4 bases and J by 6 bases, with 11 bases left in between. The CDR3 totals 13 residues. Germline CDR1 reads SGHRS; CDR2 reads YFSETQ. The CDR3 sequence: CASSLIVGNEQFF. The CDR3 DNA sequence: TGCGCCAGCAGCCTGATTGTGGGCAATGAGCAGTTCTTC.

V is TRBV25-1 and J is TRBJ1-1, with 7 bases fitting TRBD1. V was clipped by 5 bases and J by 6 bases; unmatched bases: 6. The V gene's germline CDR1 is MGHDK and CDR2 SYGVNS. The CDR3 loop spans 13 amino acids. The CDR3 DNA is TGTGCCAGCAGTTACAGGGGAGGAGCTGAAGCTTTCTTT. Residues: CASSYRGGAEAFF. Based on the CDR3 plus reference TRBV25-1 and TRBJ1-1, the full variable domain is EADIYQTPRYLVIGTGKKITLECSQTMGHDKMYWYQQDPGMELHLIHYSYGVNSTEKGDLSSESTVSRIRTEHFPLTLESARPSHTSQYLCASSYRGGAEAFFGQGTRLTVV.

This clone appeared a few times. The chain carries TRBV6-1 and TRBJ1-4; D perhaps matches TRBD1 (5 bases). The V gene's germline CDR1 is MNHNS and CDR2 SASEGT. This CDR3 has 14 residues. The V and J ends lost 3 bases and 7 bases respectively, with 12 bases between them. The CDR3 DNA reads TGTGCCAGCAGTGAGCGGGGCTCGGGTGAAAAACTGTTTTTT. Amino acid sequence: CASSERGSGEKLFF.

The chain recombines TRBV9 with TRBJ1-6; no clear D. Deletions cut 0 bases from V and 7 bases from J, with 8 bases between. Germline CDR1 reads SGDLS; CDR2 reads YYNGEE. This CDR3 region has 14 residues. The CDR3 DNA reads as TGTGCCAGCAGCGTAGCGGCAGAGAATTCACCCCTCCACTTT. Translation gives CASSVAAENSPLHF.

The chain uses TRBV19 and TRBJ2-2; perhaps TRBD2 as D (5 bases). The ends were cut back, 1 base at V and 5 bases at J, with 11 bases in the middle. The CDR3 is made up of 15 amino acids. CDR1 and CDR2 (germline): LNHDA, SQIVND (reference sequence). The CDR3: CASSIGGRGTGELFF. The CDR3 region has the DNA TGTGCCAGTAGTATAGGTGGACGGGGAACCGGGGAGCTGTTTTTT.